This passage covers 7 T cell receptor beta chains from one sample sequenced in a study of T cells in pancreatic ductal adenocarcinoma. Surgery without prior neoadjuvant therapy was the treatment of the selected pancreatic ductal adenocarcinoma patients. Sequenced by immunoSEQ multiplex PCR; TCRdb stores in-frame clones only, minus some. This sample has about 31,000 clones, with around nine tenths found just once. The sequenced material came from PBMCs. All receptors come from a human donor with pancreatic ductal adenocarcinoma.

This clone was seen a single time. The rearrangement links TRBV5-1 to TRBJ2-2, with TRBD2 as a possible D gene (5 bases). The V end lost 4 bases, the J end lost 7 bases, and 14 bases lay between the germline ends. CDR3 length: 14 residues. The germline gives CDR1 SGHRS, CDR2 YFSETQ. The CDR3 is CASSTDPRGGELFF. In DNA form, the CDR3 reads TGCGCCAGCAGCACAGACCCCCGGGGCGGGGAGCTGTTTTTT. Using reference TRBV5-1 and TRBJ2-2 for the parts outside the CDR3, the full variable domain is KAGVTQTPRYLIKTRGQQVTLSCSPISGHRSVSWYQQTPGQGLQFLFEYFSETQRNKGNFPGRFSGRQFSNSRSEMNVSTLELGDSALYLCASSTDPRGGELFFGEGSRLTVL.

There are a few counts of this clone. The chain recombines TRBV21-1 with TRBJ2-3; TRBD1, the table's D call, lacks a check against the DNA. TRBV21-1 is classified as a pseudogene. The CDR3 extends over 14 amino acids. The CDR3 here is CASSKDRGPDTQYF. DNA of the CDR3: TGTGCCAGCAGCAAGGACAGGGGCCCAGATACGCAGTATTTT.

The rearrangement uses TRBV7-2 and TRBJ2-6; D is uncertain. This CDR3 comprises 15 residues. V was pared by 6 bases and J by 4 bases, with 13 bases between. The germline CDR1 and CDR2 sequences are SGHTA and FQGNSA. The CDR3 region has the DNA TGTGCCAGCAGGATGGTCTTATCCGGGGCCAACGTCCTGACTTTC. This sequence encodes CASRMVLSGANVLTF.

The gene calls are TRBV30 and TRBJ2-1, with D unclear. The V gene lost 4 bases and the J gene lost 2 bases, with 6 bases spanning the gap. Germline CDR1 and CDR2: GTSNPN and SVGIG (reference sequence). The CDR3 is 12 residues long. The CDR3 region is CAWTLTYNEQFF. The CDR3 DNA reads TGTGCCTGGACGTTGACCTACAATGAGCAGTTCTTC.

This chain links TRBV5-1 with TRBJ2-1, with TRBD1 matching 7 bases. Germline values: CDR1 SGHRS, CDR2 YFSETQ. The J segment lost 3 bases and the V segment lost 4 bases, leaving 7 bases of the junction unmatched. The CDR3 totals 15 residues. DNA of the CDR3: TGCGCCAGCAGCCAGGACAGGATGGACTACAATGAGCAGTTCTTC. Translation gives CASSQDRMDYNEQFF. Variable domain in full (rest from reference TRBV5-1 and TRBJ2-1): KAGVTQTPRYLIKTRGQQVTLSCSPISGHRSVSWYQQTPGQGLQFLFEYFSETQRNKGNFPGRFSGRQFSNSRSEMNVSTLELGDSALYLCASSQDRMDYNEQFFGPGTRLTVL.

The rearrangement uses TRBV7-2 and TRBJ2-1, with 16 bases identical to TRBD2. CDR3 length equals 17 residues. Germline V gene sequence: CDR1 SGHTA, CDR2 FQGNSA. V was clipped by 1 base and J by 10 bases; unmatched bases: 7. Here the CDR3 reads CASSLEGLAGGPVEQFF. CDR3 DNA: TGTGCCAGCAGCTTAGAGGGACTAGCGGGAGGGCCTGTGGAGCAGTTCTTC.

In DNA, the CDR3 is TGCGCCAGCAGCCCCTCAACAGGGACCTATGGCTACACCTTC. It is translated as CASSPSTGTYGYTF. This chain joins TRBV5-1 and TRBJ1-2; a weak D match, TRBD1 (6 bases). This CDR3 contains 14 residues. V gave up 4 bases and J gave up 4 bases, with 14 bases separating them. CDR1 SGHRS and CDR2 YFSETQ come from the germline V gene.